This T cell receptor (beta chain) was sequenced for a study of blood T cell repertoires in COVID-19. Study at large: Sites in the United States, Italy and Spain provided acute and convalescent COVID-19 samples. T cells, B-cell-depleted T cells, or PBMCs supplied cDNA or gDNA.

As originally analysed: From reference gene primer amplification, estimates of nucleated cell counts were derived. Generated by immunoSEQ multiplex PCR, the TCRdb table keeps only in-frame clones and is missing some. V, J and clone size derive from that table, while D and trimming were established from the DNA sequence. The sample has about 260,000 clones; about 89% are singletons. V shed 4 bases, J shed 1 base, and the junction held 11 bases outside the gene matches. The CDR3 spans 18 residues. Germline lookup yields CDR1 LNHNV and CDR2 YYDKDF (reference sequence). V usage is TRBV15 and J usage is TRBJ2-5, with 11 bases aligning to TRBD2. The TCR was taken from a woman aged 40 to 50 who had recovered from COVID-19. Sequenced input: peripheral blood. CDR3 protein: CATSKGTSGRTFQETQYF. The DNA for the CDR3 is TGTGCCACCAGCAAAGGGACTAGCGGTAGAACTTTCCAAGAGACCCAGTACTTC.